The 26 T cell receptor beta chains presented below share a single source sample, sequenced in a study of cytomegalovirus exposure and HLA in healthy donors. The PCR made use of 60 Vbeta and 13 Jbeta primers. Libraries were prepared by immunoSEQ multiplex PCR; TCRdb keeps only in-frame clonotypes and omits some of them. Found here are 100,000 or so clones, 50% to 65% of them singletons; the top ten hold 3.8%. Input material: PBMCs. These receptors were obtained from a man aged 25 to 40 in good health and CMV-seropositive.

CDR3 loop: CASSLSRQGYHEQFF. The CDR3 DNA follows: TGTGCCAGCAGCTTATCCAGACAGGGGTACCATGAGCAGTTCTTC. The V and J genes are TRBV11-3 and TRBJ2-1, with 8 bases that match TRBD1. V was clipped by 2 bases and J by 8 bases; unmatched bases: 8. Germline V gene sequence: CDR1 SGHNT, CDR2 YENEEA. The CDR3 sequence is 15 residues long.

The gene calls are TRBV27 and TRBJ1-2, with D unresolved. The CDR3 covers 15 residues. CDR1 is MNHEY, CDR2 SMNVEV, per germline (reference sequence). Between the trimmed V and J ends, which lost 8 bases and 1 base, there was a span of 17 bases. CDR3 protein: CASGFTRTHNYGYTF. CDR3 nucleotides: TGTGCCAGCGGCTTCACCAGAACCCATAACTATGGCTACACCTTC.

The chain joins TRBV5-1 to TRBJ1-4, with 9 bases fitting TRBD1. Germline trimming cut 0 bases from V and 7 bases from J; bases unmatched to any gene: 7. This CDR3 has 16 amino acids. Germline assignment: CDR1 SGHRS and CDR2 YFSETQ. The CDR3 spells CASSLERGQGPEKLFF. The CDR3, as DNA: TGCGCCAGCAGCTTGGAAAGGGGACAGGGACCTGAAAAACTGTTTTTT.

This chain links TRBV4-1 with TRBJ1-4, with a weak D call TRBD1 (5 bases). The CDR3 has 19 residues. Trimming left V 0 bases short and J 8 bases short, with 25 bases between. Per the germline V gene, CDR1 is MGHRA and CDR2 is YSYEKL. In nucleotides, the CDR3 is TGCGCCAGCAGCCAAGATAGGGGTGGGGGGGGTGGGGTTGGAGAAAAACTGTTTTTT. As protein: CASSQDRGGGGGVGEKLFF.

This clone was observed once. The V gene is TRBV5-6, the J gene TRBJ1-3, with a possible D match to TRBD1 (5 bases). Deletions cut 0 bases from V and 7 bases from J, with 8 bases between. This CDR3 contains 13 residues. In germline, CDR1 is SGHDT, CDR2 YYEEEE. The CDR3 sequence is CASSLAGGNTIYF. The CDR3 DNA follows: TGTGCCAGCAGCTTGGCCGGGGGGAACACCATATATTTT. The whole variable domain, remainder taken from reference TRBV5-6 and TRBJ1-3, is DAGVTQSPTHLIKTRGQQVTLRCSPKSGHDTVSWYQQALGQGPQFIFQYYEEEERQRGNFPDRFSGHQFPNYSSELNVNALLLGDSALYLCASSLAGGNTIYFGEGSWLTVV.

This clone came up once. The CDR3 DNA sequence: TGCGCCAGCAGCTTGGAGGGGACAGTAGACTATGGCTACACCTTC. Translation: CASSLEGTVDYGYTF. The chain uses TRBV5-1 and TRBJ1-2; 7 nucleotides align to TRBD1. The CDR3 extends over 15 amino acids. The V gene's germline CDR1 is SGHRS and CDR2 YFSETQ. The V and J ends lost 0 bases and 3 bases, in that order; junction bases with no gene match: 5.

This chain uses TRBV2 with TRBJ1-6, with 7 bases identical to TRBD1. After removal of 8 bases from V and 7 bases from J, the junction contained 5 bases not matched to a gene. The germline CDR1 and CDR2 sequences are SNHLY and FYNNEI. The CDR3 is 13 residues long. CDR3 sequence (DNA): TGTGCCAGCCGGGACAGCCCCAATTCACCCCTCCACTTT. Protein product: CASRDSPNSPLHF.

The CDR3 loop is CASSLTRMNTEAFF. The CDR3 DNA reads TGTGCCAGCAGCTTGACCAGGATGAACACTGAAGCTTTCTTT. The rearrangement links TRBV7-2 to TRBJ1-1, with no clear D. The germline V gene has CDR1 SGHTA and CDR2 FQGNSA. The V end was cut by 3 bases, the J end by 0 bases, with 8 bases between. This CDR3 comprises 14 residues.

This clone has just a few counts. The CDR3 region is CASSYSSPTGELFF. The CDR3 DNA reads as TGTGCCAGCAGTTACTCGAGTCCCACCGGGGAGCTGTTTTTT. The chain joins TRBV6-6 to TRBJ2-2; no reliable D call. The CDR3 length is 14 residues. In germline, CDR1 is MNHNY, CDR2 SVGAGI (reference sequence). Trimming cost V 0 bases and J 4 bases, with 6 bases left between them.

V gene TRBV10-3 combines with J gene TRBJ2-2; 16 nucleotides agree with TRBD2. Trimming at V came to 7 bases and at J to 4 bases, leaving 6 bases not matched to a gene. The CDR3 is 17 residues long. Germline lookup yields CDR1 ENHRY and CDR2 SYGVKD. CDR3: CAITPGTSGGGTGELFF. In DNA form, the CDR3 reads TGTGCCATCACCCCCGGGACTAGCGGGGGGGGCACCGGGGAGCTGTTTTTT.

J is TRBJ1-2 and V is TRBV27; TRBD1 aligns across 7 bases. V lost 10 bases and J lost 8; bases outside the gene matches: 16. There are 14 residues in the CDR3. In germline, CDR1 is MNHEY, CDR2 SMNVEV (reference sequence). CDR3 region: CANYRQGYVVGYTF. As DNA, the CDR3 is TGTGCCAATTATCGACAGGGATACGTGGTCGGCTACACCTTC.

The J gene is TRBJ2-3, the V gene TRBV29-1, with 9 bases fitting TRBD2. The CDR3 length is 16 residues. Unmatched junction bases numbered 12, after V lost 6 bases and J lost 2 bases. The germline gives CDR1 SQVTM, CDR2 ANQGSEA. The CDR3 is CSVPTQGLANTDTQYF. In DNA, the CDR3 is TGCAGCGTCCCAACCCAAGGACTAGCGAACACAGATACGCAGTATTTT.

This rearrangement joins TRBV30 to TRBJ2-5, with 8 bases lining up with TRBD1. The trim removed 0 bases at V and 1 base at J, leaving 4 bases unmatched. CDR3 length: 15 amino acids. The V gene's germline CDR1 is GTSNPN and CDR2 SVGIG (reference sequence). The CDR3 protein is CAWSVGTGLQETQYF. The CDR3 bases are TGTGCCTGGAGTGTGGGGACAGGCCTCCAAGAGACCCAGTACTTC.

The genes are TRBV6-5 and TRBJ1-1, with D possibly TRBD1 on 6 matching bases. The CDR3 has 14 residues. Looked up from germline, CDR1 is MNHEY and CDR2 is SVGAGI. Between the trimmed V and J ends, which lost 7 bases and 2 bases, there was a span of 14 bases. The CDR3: CASTPGTRNTEAFF. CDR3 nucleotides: TGTGCCAGCACCCCCGGGACAAGAAACACTGAAGCTTTCTTT.

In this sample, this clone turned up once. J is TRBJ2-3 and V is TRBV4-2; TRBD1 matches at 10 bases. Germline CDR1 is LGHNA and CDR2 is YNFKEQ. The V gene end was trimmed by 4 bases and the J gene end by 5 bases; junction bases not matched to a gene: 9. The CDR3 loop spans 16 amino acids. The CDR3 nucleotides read TGTGCCAGCAGCCTTCAGACAGGGGGCCGAGGAGATACGCAGTATTTT. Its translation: CASSLQTGGRGDTQYF.

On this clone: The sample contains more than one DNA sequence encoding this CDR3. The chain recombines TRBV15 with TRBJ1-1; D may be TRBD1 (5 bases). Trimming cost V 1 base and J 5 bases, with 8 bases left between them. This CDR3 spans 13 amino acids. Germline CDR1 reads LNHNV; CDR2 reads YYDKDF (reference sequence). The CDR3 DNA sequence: TGTGCCACCAGCAGAGTGGGGGGGACTGAAGCTTTCTTT. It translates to CATSRVGGTEAFF.

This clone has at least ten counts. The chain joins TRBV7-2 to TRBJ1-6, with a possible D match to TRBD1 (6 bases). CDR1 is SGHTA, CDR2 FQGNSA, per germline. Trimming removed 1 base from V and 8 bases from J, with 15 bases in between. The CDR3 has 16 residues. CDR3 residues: CASSLGGVQGDSPLHF. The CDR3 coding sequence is TGTGCCAGCAGCTTAGGCGGAGTACAGGGAGATTCACCCCTCCACTTT.

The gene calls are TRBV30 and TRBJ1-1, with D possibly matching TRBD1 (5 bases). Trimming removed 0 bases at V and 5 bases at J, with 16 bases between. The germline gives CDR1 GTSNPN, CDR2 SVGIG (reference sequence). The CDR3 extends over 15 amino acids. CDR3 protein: CAWSVQGVRTTEAFF. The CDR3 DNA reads TGTGCCTGGAGTGTACAAGGGGTCAGAACAACTGAAGCTTTCTTT.

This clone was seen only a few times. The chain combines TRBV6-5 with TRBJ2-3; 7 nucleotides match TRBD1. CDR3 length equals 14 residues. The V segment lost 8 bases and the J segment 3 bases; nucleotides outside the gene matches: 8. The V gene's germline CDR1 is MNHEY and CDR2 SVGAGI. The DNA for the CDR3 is TGTGCCAGCGGCCTGGGACAGCGGACAGATACGCAGTATTTT. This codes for CASGLGQRTDTQYF.

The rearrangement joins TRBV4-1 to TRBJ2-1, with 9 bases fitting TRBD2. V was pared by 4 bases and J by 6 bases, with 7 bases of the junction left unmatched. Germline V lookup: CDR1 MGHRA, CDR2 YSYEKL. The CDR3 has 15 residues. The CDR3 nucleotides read TGCGCCAGCAGCCCCGGACTAGCGAAACCCAATGAGCAGTTCTTC. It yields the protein CASSPGLAKPNEQFF.

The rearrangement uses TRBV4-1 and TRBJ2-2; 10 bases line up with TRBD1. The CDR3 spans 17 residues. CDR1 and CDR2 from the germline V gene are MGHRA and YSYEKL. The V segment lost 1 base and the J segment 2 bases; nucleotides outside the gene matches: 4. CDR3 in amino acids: CASSQGQGALNTGELFF. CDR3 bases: TGCGCCAGCAGCCAAGGACAGGGGGCCCTTAACACCGGGGAGCTGTTTTTT.

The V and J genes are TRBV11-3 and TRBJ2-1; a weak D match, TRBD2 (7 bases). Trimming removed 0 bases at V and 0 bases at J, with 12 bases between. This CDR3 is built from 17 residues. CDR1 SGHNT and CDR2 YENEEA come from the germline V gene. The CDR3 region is CASSLEGGAASYNEQFF. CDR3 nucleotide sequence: TGTGCCAGCAGCTTAGAGGGGGGGGCTGCCTCCTACAATGAGCAGTTCTTC.

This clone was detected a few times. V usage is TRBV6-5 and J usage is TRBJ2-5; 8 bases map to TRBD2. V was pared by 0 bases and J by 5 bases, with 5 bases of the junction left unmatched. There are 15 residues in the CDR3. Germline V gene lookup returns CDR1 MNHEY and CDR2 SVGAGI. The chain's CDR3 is CASSYSGTSRETQYF. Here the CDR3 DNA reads TGTGCCAGCAGTTACTCAGGGACTAGTCGGGAGACCCAGTACTTC.

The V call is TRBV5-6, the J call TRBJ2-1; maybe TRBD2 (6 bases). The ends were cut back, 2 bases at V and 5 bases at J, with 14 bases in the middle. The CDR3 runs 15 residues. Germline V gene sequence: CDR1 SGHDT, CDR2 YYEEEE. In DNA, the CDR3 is TGTGCCAGCAGCTTACCGGGACTCCTTCACAATGAGCAGTTCTTC. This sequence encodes CASSLPGLLHNEQFF.

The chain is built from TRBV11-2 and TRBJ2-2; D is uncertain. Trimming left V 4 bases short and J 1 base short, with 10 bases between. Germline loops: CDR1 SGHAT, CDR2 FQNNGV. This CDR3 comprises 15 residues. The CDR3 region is CASSSLTGNTGELFF. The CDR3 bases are TGTGCCAGCAGCTCCCTGACTGGGAACACCGGGGAGCTGTTTTTT.

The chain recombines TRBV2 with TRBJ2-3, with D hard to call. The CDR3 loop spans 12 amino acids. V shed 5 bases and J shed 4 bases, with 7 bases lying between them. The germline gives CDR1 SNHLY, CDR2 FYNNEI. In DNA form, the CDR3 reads TGTGCCAGCAGTAAGGAGTCAGATACGCAGTATTTT. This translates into CASSKESDTQYF.